This T cell receptor beta chain is from a study of T cell clones after liver transplantation (dated by TCRdb to 2018 to 2020). For context, the study as a whole: The samples were obtained from ITN030ST, a randomized trial that attempted immunosuppression withdrawal within 2 years after liver transplantation. Subjects received no induction therapy and standard immunosuppression until randomization at 12-24 months post-transplant. The studied cohort comprised 8 liver transplant recipients, 3 classified as tolerant and 5 as non-tolerant. Of the eight recipients, a few were HCV-positive, while the remaining recipients had been transplanted for non-autoimmune, non-viral indications. Tolerance was defined as complete withdrawal of immunosuppression for at least one year without a rise in liver enzymes beyond twice the upper limit of normal. Blood samples were collected pre-transplant, pre-randomization before withdrawal, and post-randomization after either complete withdrawal or failed withdrawal. Donor-reactive T cell clones were identified using TCRbeta sequencing after a pre-transplant mixed lymphocyte reaction and were then followed in post-transplant blood. As an antigen-independent comparator for donor-reactive sequences, third party-reactive TCRbeta sequences were also identified from pre-transplant MLRs.

V is cut by 0 bases and J by 0 bases, and the space between the germline ends is 6 bases. Sequences MRHNA (CDR1) and SNTAGT (CDR2) are obtained from the germline V gene. Including the terminal cysteine and phenylalanine, the CDR3 comprises 15 residues. The kept DNA is CDR3 alone, 45 bases in frame from the first base. Frozen genomic DNA underwent high-throughput TCRbeta CDR3 sequencing by immunoSEQ, including PCR amplification, mapping, bias correction and internal controls. On the authors' methods: Productive rearrangements were kept, and unique TCRbeta sequences were defined by CDR3 nucleotide sequence plus V and J gene. For classification of a sequence as donor-reactive, at least 5-fold expansion in CFSE-low cells relative to unstimulated pre-transplant cells and a frequency of at least 0.01% were required. Per-subject minimum frequency thresholds, based on the lowest-template unstimulated sample, ensured at least 90% detection power. Jensen-Shannon divergence between the top 1000 TCRbeta sequences post-transplant and pre-transplant was used to measure repertoire turnover. Two-sided Fisher's exact tests were used to test for changes in how often donor-reactive sequences were detected. Here the immuneACCESS table is served through TCRdb, limited to in-frame sequences with V and J called. Missing clones are a known gap in these copies; in checked studies unresolved V genes cover under half, and the rest lacks a known reason. V, J and clone size reflect that table, while D and trimming were determined from the DNA. The sample table records some 9,200 clones; over 55% of these occur just once. Roughly 23% of the sample is taken by the ten largest.

Study-wide conclusions, independent of this receptor: In two subjects, low numbers of available donor cells limited the measurable donor-reactive repertoire. Because of small, heterogeneous patient numbers and non-standardized post-transplant time points, the conclusions were only preliminary. After accounting for repertoire turnover, donor-reactive detection was significantly reduced in 7 of 8 subjects for CD4 and 8 of 8 for CD8. Circulating donor-reactive CD4 TCRbeta sequences fell significantly post-transplant in most of the 8 subjects, irrespective of tolerance or HCV status. Donor-reactive sequences decreased more than third party-reactive sequences, which suggests partial antigen-specific deletion that was not related to withdrawal success. Because no allograft tissue specimens were available, donor-reactive T cells may have migrated into the graft instead of being deleted.

By share, this clone ranks as medium-sized (0.01 to 0.1%). Which antigen it targets is not known. There are no base qualities to consult, and no much larger clone falls within one base. Thawed unstimulated PBMCs were stained for CD3, CD4 and CD8 and FACS-sorted into CD3+CD4+ and CD3+CD8+ populations. Randomization to immunosuppression withdrawal applied to every one of the 8 studied subjects. Genomic DNA was isolated with the Qiagen DNeasy Blood and Tissue Kit. The chain employs TRBV6-4 and TRBJ2-1; TRBD2 is possibly the D segment (6 matching bases). The material was CD8+ T cells from blood, obtained at the approximately 16-month timepoint. This TCR was sampled from a human patient who received a liver transplant. In transplant recipients, some T cells may be of donor rather than host origin. This receptor carries the CDR3 CASSDSSGSYNEQFF. The nucleotide sequence reads TGTGCCAGCAGTGACTCTAGCGGCTCCTACAATGAGCAGTTCTTC.